Below are 19 T cell receptor beta chains sequenced from a single sample in a study of response to subunit inactivated influenza vaccine. TCRdb ran MiXCR on the RT-PCR reads and lists one entry per CDR3 protein. The table lists approximately 480,000 distinct CDR3 sequences, roughly 9.8% of them singletons. The sample here was PBMCs from blood, taken about 40 days after vaccination. These receptors were collected from a man between 45 and 60 years old who received an inactivated influenza vaccine.

This chain joins TRBV20-1 and TRBJ1-2, with 9 bases aligning to TRBD1. Germline values: CDR1 DFQATT, CDR2 SNEGSKA (reference sequence). The CDR3 is made up of 16 amino acids. The junction had 6 bases not matched to a gene; V was cut back by 0 bases and J by 1 base. CDR3 region: CSARDLWTGDNYGYTF. The CDR3 DNA follows: TGCAGTGCTAGAGATCTTTGGACAGGGGATAACTATGGCTACACCTTC.

This clonotype has a handful of counts. This chain joins TRBV7-2 and TRBJ2-1; D remains ambiguous. V lost 0 bases and J lost 8, with 14 bases in between. The germline CDR1 and CDR2 sequences are SGHTA and FQGNSA. The CDR3 is 15 residues long. The CDR3 loop reads CASSLANKGYYEQFF. DNA for the CDR3: TGTGCCAGCAGCTTAGCTAACAAAGGATACTATGAGCAGTTCTTC.

This clonotype was detected only a few times. This chain connects TRBV15 to TRBJ2-1, with 13 bases aligning to TRBD2. Unmatched junction bases numbered 12, after V lost 4 bases and J lost 9 bases. CDR3 length: 17 amino acids. Germline assignment: CDR1 LNHNV and CDR2 YYDKDF (reference sequence). The CDR3 sequence: CATSIPTTSGGGFEQFF. DNA of the CDR3: TGTGCCACCAGCATTCCTACTACTAGCGGGGGGGGATTTGAGCAGTTCTTC.

There are a few counts of this clonotype. This sequence joins TRBV20-1 and TRBJ2-1, with 9 bases matching TRBD2. CDR3 length equals 15 residues. Germline V gives CDR1 DFQATT, CDR2 SNEGSKA (reference sequence). The V gene end was trimmed by 3 bases and the J gene end by 4 bases; junction bases not matched to a gene: 7. DNA for the CDR3: TGCAGTGCTAGTTCGGCGACTAGCGGTTACAATGAGCAGTTCTTC. It encodes CSASSATSGYNEQFF.

This clonotype occurred a few times. The chain uses TRBV10-3 and TRBJ1-6; the match to TRBD1 covers 8 bases. The germline gives CDR1 ENHRY, CDR2 SYGVKD. The V and J ends lost 6 bases and 7 bases, in that order; junction bases with no gene match: 5. The CDR3 is 14 residues long. CDR3 region: CAISDRGGNSPLHF. Here the CDR3 DNA reads TGTGCCATCAGCGACAGGGGCGGGAATTCACCCCTCCACTTT.

This sequence joins TRBV7-8 and TRBJ2-3; D uncertain. The ends were cut back, 5 bases at V and 10 bases at J, with 10 bases in the middle. Germline CDR1 SGHVS, CDR2 FQNEAQ. CDR3 length: 11 residues. The CDR3, as DNA: TGTGCCAGCAGCCCGGAAACCGCGCAGTATTTT. Encoded protein: CASSPETAQYF.

The V gene is TRBV6-5, the J gene TRBJ2-5; 15 nucleotides line up with TRBD2. With V trimmed by 2 bases and J by 6 bases, 4 bases remained unmatched. This CDR3 is built from 16 residues. Per the germline V gene, CDR1 is MNHEY and CDR2 is SVGAGI. In DNA, the CDR3 is TGTGCCAGCAGTTACACGGGACTAGCGGGGGGTCAGACCCAGTACTTC. This translates into CASSYTGLAGGQTQYF.

The chain carries TRBV7-9 and TRBJ2-3; 10 bases fit TRBD1. The length of the CDR3 is 15 residues. Germline CDR1 reads SEHNR; CDR2 reads FQNEAQ (reference sequence). The V gene end was trimmed by 3 bases and the J gene end by 6 bases; junction bases not matched to a gene: 6. The CDR3 sequence is CASSFRTGGEDTQYF. The CDR3, as DNA: TGTGCCAGCAGCTTCCGGACAGGGGGGGAGGATACGCAGTATTTT.

This clonotype occurred a few times. The V gene is TRBV7-3, the J gene TRBJ2-3, with 7 bases fitting TRBD2. CDR3 length equals 14 residues. Germline V gene lookup returns CDR1 SGHTA and CDR2 FQGTGA. After removal of 3 bases from V and 6 bases from J, the junction contained 6 bases not matched to a gene. The CDR3 reads CASSLSGGRDTQYF. The CDR3 bases are TGTGCCAGCAGCTTGTCGGGAGGCAGGGATACGCAGTATTTT. The full variable domain, with the rest looked up from reference TRBV7-3 and TRBJ2-3, is GAGVSQTPSNKVTEKGKYVELRCDPISGHTALYWYRQSLGQGPEFLIYFQGTGAADDSGLPNDRFFAVRPEGSVSTLKIQRTERGDSAVYLCASSLSGGRDTQYFGPGTRLTVL.

The chain has TRBV5-5 and TRBJ1-2, with unresolved D. CDR1 and CDR2 from the germline V gene are SGHKS and YYEKEE (reference sequence). V lost 0 bases to trimming and J lost 0 bases, with 9 bases between them. CDR3 length equals 15 residues. This CDR3 reads CASSLDLWANYGYTF. CDR3 DNA sequence: TGTGCCAGCAGCTTGGACCTATGGGCTAACTATGGCTACACCTTC. Drawing the rest from reference TRBV5-5 and TRBJ1-2, the complete variable domain is DAGVTQSPTHLIKTRGQQVTLRCSPISGHKSVSWYQQVLGQGPQFIFQYYEKEERGRGNFPDRFSARQFPNYSSELNVNALLLGDSALYLCASSLDLWANYGYTFGSGTRLTVV.

This clonotype was recorded a few times. This chain links TRBV5-1 with TRBJ2-7, with TRBD1 identical over 7 bases. This CDR3 region has 15 residues. The J segment lost 4 bases and the V segment lost 3 bases, leaving 10 bases of the junction unmatched. The germline CDR1 and CDR2 sequences are SGHRS and YFSETQ. The CDR3: CASSWGPGQTYEQYF. DNA of the CDR3: TGCGCCAGCAGCTGGGGCCCGGGACAGACATACGAGCAGTACTTC.

The chain uses TRBV7-3 and TRBJ2-1; D unresolved. From germline, CDR1 is SGHTA and CDR2 FQGTGA. Between the trimmed V and J ends, which lost 5 bases and 8 bases, there was a span of 13 bases. CDR3 length equals 13 residues. The CDR3 loop is CASSGGPADEQFF. Written as DNA, the CDR3 is TGTGCCAGCAGCGGTGGACCGGCGGATGAGCAGTTCTTC.

This chain joins TRBV7-2 and TRBJ2-7; tentatively, D is TRBD1 (6 bases). Trimming removed 5 bases at V and 5 bases at J, with 10 bases between. Germline V gene sequence: CDR1 SGHTA, CDR2 FQGNSA. This CDR3 comprises 12 residues. In DNA form, the CDR3 reads TGTGCCAGCAGCAGCCAGGGGCACGAGCAGTACTTC. This translates into CASSSQGHEQYF.

The chain employs TRBV28 and TRBJ1-2; 7 nucleotides match TRBD1. The CDR3 loop spans 15 amino acids. V lost 3 bases and J lost 2; bases outside the gene matches: 6. Per germline, CDR1 MDHEN and CDR2 SYDVKM. The CDR3 spells CASSLQGGNNYGYTF. In nucleotides, the CDR3 is TGTGCCAGCAGTTTGCAGGGGGGAAACAACTATGGCTACACCTTC.

A few counts support this clonotype. It is unclear where the CDR3 begins or ends on the DNA, so no DNA is shown, and the CDR3 is as TCRdb lists it. CDR3 region: CASSFLAGPYEQYF. The genes are TRBV28 and TRBJ2-7. Looked up from germline, CDR1 is MDHEN and CDR2 is SYDVKM. The CDR3 comprises 14 residues, both ends counted.

The chain joins TRBV6-1 to TRBJ2-3, with 11 bases that match TRBD2. The junction had 9 bases not matched to a gene; V was cut back by 6 bases and J by 4 bases. The CDR3 sequence is 16 residues long. Germline loops: CDR1 MNHNS, CDR2 SASEGT. CDR3 coding DNA: TGTGCCAGCAGACTTCTAGCGGGAGGTTTATCAGATACGCAGTATTTT. It yields the protein CASRLLAGGLSDTQYF.

The chain is built from TRBV21-1 and TRBJ2-2; TRBD2, the D gene given by the table, was not confirmed from the DNA. TRBV21-1 is shown as a pseudogene. The CDR3 contains 18 residues. CDR3 residues: CATKEIAGPKGVTGELFF. The CDR3 DNA follows: TGTGCCACCAAAGAGATAGCGGGACCAAAGGGGGTCACCGGGGAGCTGTTTTTC.

This clonotype was detected ten times or more. This chain links TRBV29-1 with TRBJ2-4; 7 bases align to TRBD2. Per the germline V gene, CDR1 is SQVTM and CDR2 is ANQGSEA. The CDR3 has 15 residues. J was trimmed by 1 base and V by 0 bases; bases with no gene match: 3. The CDR3 is CSVEEGEGAKNIQYF. The CDR3 DNA sequence: TGCAGCGTTGAAGAGGGGGAGGGGGCCAAAAACATTCAGTACTTC.

This clonotype was detected many times. The chain recombines TRBV3-1 with TRBJ2-7, with D possibly called TRBD1 or TRBD2 (5 bases each). This CDR3 has 15 residues. V shed 1 base and J shed 0 bases, with 10 bases lying between them. Germline CDR1 is LGHDT and CDR2 is YNNKEL (reference sequence). The CDR3 loop is CASSQGAGSSYEQYF. CDR3 coding DNA: TGTGCCAGCAGCCAAGGGGCAGGGAGCTCCTACGAGCAGTACTTC.